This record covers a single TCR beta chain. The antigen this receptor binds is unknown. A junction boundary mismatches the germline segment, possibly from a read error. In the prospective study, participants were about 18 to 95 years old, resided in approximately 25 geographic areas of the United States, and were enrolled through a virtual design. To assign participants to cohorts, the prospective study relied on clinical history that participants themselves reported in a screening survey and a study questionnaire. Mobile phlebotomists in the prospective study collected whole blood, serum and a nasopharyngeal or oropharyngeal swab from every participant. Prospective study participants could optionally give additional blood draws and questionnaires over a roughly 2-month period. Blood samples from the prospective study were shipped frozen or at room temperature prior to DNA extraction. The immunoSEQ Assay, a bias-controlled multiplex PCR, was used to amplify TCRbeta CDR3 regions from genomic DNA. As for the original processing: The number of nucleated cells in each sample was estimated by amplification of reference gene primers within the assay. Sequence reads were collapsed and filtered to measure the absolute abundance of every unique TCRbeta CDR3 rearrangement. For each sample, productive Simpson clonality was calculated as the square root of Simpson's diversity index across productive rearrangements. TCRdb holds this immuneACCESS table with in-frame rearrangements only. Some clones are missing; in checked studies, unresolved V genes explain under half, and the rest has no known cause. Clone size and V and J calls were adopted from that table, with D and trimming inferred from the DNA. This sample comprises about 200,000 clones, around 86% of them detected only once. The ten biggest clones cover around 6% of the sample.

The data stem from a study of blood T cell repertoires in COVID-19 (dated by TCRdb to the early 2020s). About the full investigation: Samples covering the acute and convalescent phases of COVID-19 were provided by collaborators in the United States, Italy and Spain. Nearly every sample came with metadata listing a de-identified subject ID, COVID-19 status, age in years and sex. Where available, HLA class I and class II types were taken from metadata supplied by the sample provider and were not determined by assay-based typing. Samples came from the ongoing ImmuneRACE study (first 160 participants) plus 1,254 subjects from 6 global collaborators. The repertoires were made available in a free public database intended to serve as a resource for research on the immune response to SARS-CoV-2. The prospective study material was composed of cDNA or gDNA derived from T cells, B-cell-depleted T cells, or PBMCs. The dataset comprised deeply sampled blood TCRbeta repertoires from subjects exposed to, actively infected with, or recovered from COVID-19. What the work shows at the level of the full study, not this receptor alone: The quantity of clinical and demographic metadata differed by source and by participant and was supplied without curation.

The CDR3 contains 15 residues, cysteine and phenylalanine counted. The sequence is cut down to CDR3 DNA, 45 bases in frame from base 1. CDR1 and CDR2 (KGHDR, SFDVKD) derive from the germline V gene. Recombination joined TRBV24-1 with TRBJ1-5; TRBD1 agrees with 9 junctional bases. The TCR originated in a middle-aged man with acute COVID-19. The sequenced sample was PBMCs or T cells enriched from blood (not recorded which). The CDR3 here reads CATSDPTGGKQPQHF. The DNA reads TGTGCCACCAGTGACCCTACAGGGGGCAAACAGCCCCAGCATTTT.